Here is one TCR beta chain with its context. The table lists this clonotype with many counts. The antigen this receptor binds is unknown. No base qualities exist here, and no much larger clone lies one base off it. The CDR3 sequence holds 13 residues, the cysteine and phenylalanine included. Only CDR3 DNA remains: 39 bases, in frame from the first base. In the germline V gene, CDR1 corresponds to SGHRS and CDR2 to YFSETQ. V is shortened by 0 bases, J by 10 bases, and the region joining them spans 11 bases. This specimen's time point label, interpreted: approximately 40 days after influenza vaccine administration. These data come from a study of response to subunit inactivated influenza vaccine (dated by TCRdb to about 2018). In the study overall: To follow how T cells responded to a trivalent subunit inactivated influenza vaccine, the researchers relied on deep quantitative profiling of the T cell receptor repertoire. Broader findings and caveats from the paper: It was suggested by the authors that each seasonal influenza vaccination may recruit only a limited number of new T cells.

Library creation used RT-PCR. Sequencing was carried out with an Illumina HiSeq 2500. The public reads were reprocessed in TCRdb via fastp at Q25 and MiXCR, keeping in-frame beta chains. CDR3 protein sequences are deduplicated, and each keeps its most common genes and DNA. The sample has 150,000 to 200,000 distinct CDR3 sequences on record, under 13% of them singletons. The ten largest clonotypes hold around 12% of the sample. This TCR derives from a middle-aged man who received an inactivated influenza vaccine. Donor details come from another sample of the same person, matched by shared clones. The sequencing used non-naive T cells sorted from PBMCs, collected 40 to 50 days after vaccination. In the paper's terms, the cell subset or site label means: memory T cell fraction. The chain was built from TRBV5-1 and TRBJ2-1, with a weak D call of TRBD1 (6 bases match). The bases read TGCGCCAGCAGCTTGGAACCGGACAGAGAGCAGTTCTTC. Its coded protein is CASSLEPDREQFF.